This TCR beta chain was obtained from a study of T cell repertoires in cytomegalovirus infection. In TCRdb, the reads were re-called with MiXCR into one record per CDR3 protein. In the table there are around 570,000 distinct CDR3 sequences, over 35% of which are singletons. As for this clonotype: Its cognate antigen is unknown.

The receptor comes from a human donor in good health (CMV status not recorded). Some clones in this sample may be carry-over from other donors' samples. The sample was cultured PBMCs, taken from culture after CMV antigen stimulation.

The CDR3 coding sequence is TGCGCCAGCAGCTTCTCACTTGGCTCTGGGGCCAACGTCCTGACTTTC. It encodes CASSFSLGSGANVLTF. V and J are TRBV5-1 and TRBJ2-6; D uncertain. V lost 2 bases and J lost 0, with 9 bases in between. The CDR3 is 16 amino acids. Germline V gene sequence: CDR1 SGHRS, CDR2 YFSETQ. Looking up the rest from reference TRBV5-1 and TRBJ2-6 gives the full variable domain: KAGVTQTPRYLIKTRGQQVTLSCSPISGHRSVSWYQQTPGQGLQFLFEYFSETQRNKGNFPGRFSGRQFSNSRSEMNVSTLELGDSALYLCASSFSLGSGANVLTFGAGSRLTVL.